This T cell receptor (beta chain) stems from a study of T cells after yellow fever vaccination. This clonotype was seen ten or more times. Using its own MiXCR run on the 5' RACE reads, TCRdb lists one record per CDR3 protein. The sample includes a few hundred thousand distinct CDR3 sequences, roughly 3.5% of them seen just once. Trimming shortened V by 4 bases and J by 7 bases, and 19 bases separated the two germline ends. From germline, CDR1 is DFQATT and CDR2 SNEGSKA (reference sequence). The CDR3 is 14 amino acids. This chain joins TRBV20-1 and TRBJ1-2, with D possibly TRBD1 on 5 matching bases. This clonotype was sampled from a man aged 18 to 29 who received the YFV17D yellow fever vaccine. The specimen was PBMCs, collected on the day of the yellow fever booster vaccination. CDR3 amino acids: CSATDTWRTSGYTF. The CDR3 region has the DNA TGCAGTGCTACCGATACCTGGCGGACAAGTGGCTACACCTTC.